Listed below are T cell receptor beta chains from one sample, sequenced in a study of immune cell composition in non-small cell lung cancer. Sequenced by immunoSEQ multiplex PCR; TCRdb stores in-frame clones only, minus some. The data hold 6,000 to 8,500 clones, with about 75% observed a single time. The sample taken for sequencing was lung tumor tissue. The receptors shown here come from a human donor with non-small cell lung cancer. The CDR3 runs from the conserved cysteine through the conserved F or W. Each record gives: V gene, CDR3 protein.

TRBV15 CATSRTSGTSGLFSGANVLTF
TRBV9 CASSPGGMGNQPQHF
TRBV7-9 CASSPSADGKYF
TRBV30 CAWSVGFDDRSNSPLHF
TRBV5-1 CASQEPGNTIYF
TRBV5-4 CASSLGSTHLFEQYF
TRBV7-3 CASSSNSYEQYF
TRBV5-1 CASSIGQSSSTDTQYF
TRBV6-5 CASSYLGQGASYTF
TRBV10-2 CAIASGQWETQYF
TRBV28 CASSVDRNYGYTF
TRBV11-1 CASSLASRWQYF
TRBV19 CASRRGGQGTTGELFF
TRBV4-1 CASSQDRQVSYGYTF
TRBV6-5 CASSSQGTASYEQYF
TRBV19 CASSLDSHQPQHF
TRBV6-1 CASSVSSGGARDTQYF
TRBV7-9 CASSPTGSGNTIYF
TRBV23-1 CARGTGEGSYNEQFF
TRBV5-1 CASSSTGGDGNTIYF
TRBV2 CASRVSGYGYTF
TRBV7-8 CASSLAGGAPAEAFF
TRBV5-1 CASSVTSGTGGRETQYF
TRBV13 CASSFSSAYGYTF
TRBV30 CAWSQGPGNEQFF
TRBV7-9 CASSTQVPEAFF
TRBV30 CACHPRGASYNSPLHF
TRBV7-2 CASSLLYRRGETQYF
TRBV29-1 CSATTGGNTEAFF